This T cell receptor (beta chain) was captured in a study of T-cell memory formation after mild COVID-19. As for the study in general: Each donor largely had its own TCR clusters.

This clonotype was counted at least ten times. Its antigen remains unidentified. The CDR3 runs to 13 residues. Germline V CDR1 and CDR2: SQVTM, ANQGSEA. Unmatched junction bases numbered 5, after V lost 6 bases and J lost 7 bases. Barcoded TCR alpha and TCR beta cDNA libraries with UMIs came from 5'RACE using constant-segment primers. TCRdb passed the 5' RACE reads through MiXCR, listing each CDR3 protein once. Of around 200,000 distinct CDR3 sequences listed, more than 9% were seen once; the top ten hold around 2.9%. Study-wide results and caveats: There was a balanced CD4/CD8 profile in clones contracting day 15 to 85, and later expanders leaned CD4+. Pre-infection memory showed some responding clones, and this suggested that cross-reactive memory joined.

Sequenced input: PBMCs or a T cell subset sorted from them (not recorded which). V and J are TRBV29-1 and TRBJ2-3; 12 positions agree with TRBD2. The receptor was isolated from a man between 18 and 35 years old who had mild COVID-19 (a few samples of this study predate the infection). Cell type and time point are not known. The CDR3 region has the DNA TGCAGCGTAGGACTAGCGGGGACCCATACGCAGTATTTT. It codes for CSVGLAGTHTQYF.